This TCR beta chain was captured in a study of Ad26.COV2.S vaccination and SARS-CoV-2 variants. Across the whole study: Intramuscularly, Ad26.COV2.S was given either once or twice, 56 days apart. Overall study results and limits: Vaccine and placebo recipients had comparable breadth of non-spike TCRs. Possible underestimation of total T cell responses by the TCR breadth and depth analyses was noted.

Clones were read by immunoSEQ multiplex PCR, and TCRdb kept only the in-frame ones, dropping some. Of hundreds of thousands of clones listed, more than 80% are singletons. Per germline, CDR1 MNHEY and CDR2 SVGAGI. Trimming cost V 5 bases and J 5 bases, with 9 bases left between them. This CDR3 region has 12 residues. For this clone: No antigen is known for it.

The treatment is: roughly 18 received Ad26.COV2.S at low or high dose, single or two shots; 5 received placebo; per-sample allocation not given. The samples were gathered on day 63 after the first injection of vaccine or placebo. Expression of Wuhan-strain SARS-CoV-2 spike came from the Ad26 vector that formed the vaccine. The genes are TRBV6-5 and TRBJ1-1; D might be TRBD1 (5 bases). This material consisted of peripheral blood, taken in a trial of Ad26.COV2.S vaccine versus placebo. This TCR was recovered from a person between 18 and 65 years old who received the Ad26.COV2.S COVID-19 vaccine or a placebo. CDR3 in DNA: TGTGCCAGCAGTCGCGGGGGGACTGAAGCTTTCTTT. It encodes CASSRGGTEAFF.